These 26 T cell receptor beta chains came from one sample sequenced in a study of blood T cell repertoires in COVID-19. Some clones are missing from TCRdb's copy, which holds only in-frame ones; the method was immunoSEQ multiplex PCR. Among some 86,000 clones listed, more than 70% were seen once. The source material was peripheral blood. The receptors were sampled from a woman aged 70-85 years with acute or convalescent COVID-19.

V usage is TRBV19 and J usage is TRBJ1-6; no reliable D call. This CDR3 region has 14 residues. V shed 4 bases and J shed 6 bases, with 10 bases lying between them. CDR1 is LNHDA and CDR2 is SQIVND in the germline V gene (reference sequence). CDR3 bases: TGTGCCAGTAGTACGGGAGCCCCTAATTCACCCCTCCACTTT. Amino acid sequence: CASSTGAPNSPLHF.

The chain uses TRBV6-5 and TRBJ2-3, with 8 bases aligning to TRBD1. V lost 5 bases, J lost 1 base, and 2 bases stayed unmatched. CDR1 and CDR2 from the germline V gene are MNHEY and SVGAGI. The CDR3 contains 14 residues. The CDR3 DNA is TGTGCCAGCAGTCAGGGGGCCGGCACAGATACGCAGTATTTT. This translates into CASSQGAGTDTQYF.

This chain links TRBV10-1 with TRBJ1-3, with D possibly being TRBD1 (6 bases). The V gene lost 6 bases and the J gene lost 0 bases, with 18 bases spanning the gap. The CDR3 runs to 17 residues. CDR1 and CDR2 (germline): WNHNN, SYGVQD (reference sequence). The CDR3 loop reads CASSESLGAFSGNTIYF. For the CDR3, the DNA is TGCGCCAGCAGCGAAAGCCTGGGGGCTTTCTCTGGAAACACCATATATTTT.

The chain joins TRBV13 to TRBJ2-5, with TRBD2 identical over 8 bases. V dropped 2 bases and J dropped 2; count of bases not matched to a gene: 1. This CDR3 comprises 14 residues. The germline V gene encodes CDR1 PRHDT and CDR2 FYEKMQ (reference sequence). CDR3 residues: CASSLTSGQETQYF. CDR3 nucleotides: TGTGCCAGCAGCTTAACTAGCGGACAAGAGACCCAGTACTTC.

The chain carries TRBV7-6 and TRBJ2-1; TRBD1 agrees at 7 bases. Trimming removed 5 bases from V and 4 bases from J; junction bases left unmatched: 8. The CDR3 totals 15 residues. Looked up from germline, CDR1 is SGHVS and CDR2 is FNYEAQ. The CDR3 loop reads CASSAFGTEYNEQFF. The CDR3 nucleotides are TGTGCCAGCAGCGCCTTCGGGACAGAGTACAATGAGCAGTTCTTC.

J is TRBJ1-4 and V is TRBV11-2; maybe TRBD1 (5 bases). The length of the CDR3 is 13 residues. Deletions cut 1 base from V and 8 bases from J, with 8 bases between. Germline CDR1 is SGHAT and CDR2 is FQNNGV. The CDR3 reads CASSLVKGEKLFF. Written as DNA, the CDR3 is TGTGCCAGCAGCTTAGTTAAGGGGGAAAAACTGTTTTTT.

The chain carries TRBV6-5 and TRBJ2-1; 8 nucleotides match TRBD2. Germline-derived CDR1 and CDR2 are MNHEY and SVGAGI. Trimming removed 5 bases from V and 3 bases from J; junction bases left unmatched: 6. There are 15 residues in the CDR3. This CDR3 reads CASSSSSGFYNEQFF. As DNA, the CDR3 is TGTGCCAGCAGTAGTTCTAGCGGGTTCTACAATGAGCAGTTCTTC.

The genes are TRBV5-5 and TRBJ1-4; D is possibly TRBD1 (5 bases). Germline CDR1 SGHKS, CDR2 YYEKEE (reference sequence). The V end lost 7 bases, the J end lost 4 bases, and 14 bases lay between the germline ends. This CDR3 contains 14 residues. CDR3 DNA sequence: TGTGCCAGCCAAGTGGGGGGTATTAATGAAAAACTGTTTTTT. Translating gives CASQVGGINEKLFF.

This CDR3 is CATSDFGSYNEQFF. The CDR3, as DNA: TGTGCCACCAGTGATTTCGGCTCCTACAATGAGCAGTTCTTC. The chain carries TRBV24-1 and TRBJ2-1; D is uncertain. Germline CDR1 KGHDR, CDR2 SFDVKD. V gave up 1 base and J gave up 0 bases, with 3 bases separating them. The CDR3 contains 14 residues.

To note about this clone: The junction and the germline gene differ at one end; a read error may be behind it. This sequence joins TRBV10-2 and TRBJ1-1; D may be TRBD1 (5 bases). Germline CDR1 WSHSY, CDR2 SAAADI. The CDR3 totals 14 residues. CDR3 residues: CASSVSGGNAEAFF. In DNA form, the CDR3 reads TGCGCCAGCAGTGTTTCGGGGGGGAACGCTGAAGCTTTCTTT.

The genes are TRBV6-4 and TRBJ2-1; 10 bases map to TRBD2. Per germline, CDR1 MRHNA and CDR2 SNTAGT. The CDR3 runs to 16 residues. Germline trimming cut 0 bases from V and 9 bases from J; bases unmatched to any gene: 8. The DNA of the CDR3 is TGTGCCAGCAGTGACTCGAAGCGGGGGGGCACAGGTGAGCAGTTCTTC. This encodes CASSDSKRGGTGEQFF.

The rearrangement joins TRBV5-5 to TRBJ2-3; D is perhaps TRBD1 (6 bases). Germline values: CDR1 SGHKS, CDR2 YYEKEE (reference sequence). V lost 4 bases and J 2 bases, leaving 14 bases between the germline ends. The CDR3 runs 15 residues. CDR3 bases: TGTGCCAGCAGCACCGGACAGATAGACACAGATACGCAGTATTTT. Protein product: CASSTGQIDTDTQYF.

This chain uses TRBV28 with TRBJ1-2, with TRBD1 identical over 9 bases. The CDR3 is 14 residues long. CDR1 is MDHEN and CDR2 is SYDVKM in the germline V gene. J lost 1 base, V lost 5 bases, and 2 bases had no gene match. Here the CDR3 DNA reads TGTGCCAGCAGTCAGGACAGGGGTAACTATGGCTACACCTTC. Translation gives CASSQDRGNYGYTF.

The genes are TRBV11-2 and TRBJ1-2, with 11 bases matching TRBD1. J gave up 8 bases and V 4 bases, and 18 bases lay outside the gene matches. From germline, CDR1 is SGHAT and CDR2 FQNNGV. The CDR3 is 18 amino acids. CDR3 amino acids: CASSYAGTGGRDRRGYTF. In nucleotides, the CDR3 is TGTGCCAGCAGCTATGCCGGGACAGGGGGTAGAGACAGACGGGGCTACACCTTC.

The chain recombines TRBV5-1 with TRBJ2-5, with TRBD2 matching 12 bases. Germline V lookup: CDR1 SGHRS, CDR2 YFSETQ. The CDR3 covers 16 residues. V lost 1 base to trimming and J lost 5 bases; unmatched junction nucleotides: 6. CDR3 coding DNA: TGCGCCAGCAGCTTGAACCTAGCGGGGGGGCCGGAGACCCAGTACTTC. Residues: CASSLNLAGGPETQYF.

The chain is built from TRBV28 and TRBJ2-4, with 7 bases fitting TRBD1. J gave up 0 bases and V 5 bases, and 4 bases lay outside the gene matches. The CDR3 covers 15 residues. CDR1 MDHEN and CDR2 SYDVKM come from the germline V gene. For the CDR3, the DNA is TGTGCCAGCAGTCAAGGGGGCATAGCCAAAAACATTCAGTACTTC. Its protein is CASSQGGIAKNIQYF.

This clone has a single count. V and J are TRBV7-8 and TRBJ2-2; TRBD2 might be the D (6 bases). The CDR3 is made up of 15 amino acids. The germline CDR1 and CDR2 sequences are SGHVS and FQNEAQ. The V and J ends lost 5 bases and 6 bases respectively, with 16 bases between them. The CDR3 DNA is TGTGCCAGCAGCCACACCGGGACTCCACCCGGGGAGCTGTTTTTT. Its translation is CASSHTGTPPGELFF.

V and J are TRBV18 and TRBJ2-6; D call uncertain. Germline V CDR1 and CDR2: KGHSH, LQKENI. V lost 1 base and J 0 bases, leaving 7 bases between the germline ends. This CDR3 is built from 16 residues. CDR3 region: CASSPQLSSGANVLTF. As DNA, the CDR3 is TGTGCCAGCTCACCACAACTGAGCTCTGGGGCCAACGTCCTGACTTTC. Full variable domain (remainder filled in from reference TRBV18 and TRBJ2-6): NAGVMQNPRHLVRRRGQEARLRCSPMKGHSHVYWYRQLPEEGLKFMVYLQKENIIDESGMPKERFSAEFPKEGPSILRIQQVVRGDSAAYFCASSPQLSSGANVLTFGAGSRLTVL.

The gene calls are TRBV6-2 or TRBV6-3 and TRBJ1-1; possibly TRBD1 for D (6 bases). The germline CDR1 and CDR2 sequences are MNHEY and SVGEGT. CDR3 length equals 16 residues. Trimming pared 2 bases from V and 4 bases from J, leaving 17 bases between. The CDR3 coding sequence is TGTGCCAGCAGTTACGGCAGGGGTTTTCACGTCACTGAAGCTTTCTTT. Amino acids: CASSYGRGFHVTEAFF.

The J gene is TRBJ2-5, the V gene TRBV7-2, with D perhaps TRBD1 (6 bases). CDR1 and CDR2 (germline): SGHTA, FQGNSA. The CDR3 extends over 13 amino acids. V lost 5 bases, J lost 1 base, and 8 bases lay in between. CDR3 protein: CASSEQGQETQYF. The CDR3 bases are TGTGCCAGCAGCGAACAGGGCCAAGAGACCCAGTACTTC.

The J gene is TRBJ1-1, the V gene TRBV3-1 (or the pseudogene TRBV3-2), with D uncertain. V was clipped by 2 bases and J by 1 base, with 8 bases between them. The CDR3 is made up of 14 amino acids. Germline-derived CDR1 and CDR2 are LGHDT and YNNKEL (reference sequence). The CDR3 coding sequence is TGTGCCAGCAGCCAAATCGGTGGGAACACTGAAGCTTTCTTT. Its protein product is CASSQIGGNTEAFF.

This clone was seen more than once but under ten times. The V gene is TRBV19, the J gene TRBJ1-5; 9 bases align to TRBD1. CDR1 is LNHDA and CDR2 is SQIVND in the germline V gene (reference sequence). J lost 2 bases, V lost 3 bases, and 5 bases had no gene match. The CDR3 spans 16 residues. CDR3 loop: CASSMGTGLGNQPQHF. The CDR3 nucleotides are TGTGCCAGTAGTATGGGGACAGGGCTGGGCAATCAGCCCCAGCATTTT.

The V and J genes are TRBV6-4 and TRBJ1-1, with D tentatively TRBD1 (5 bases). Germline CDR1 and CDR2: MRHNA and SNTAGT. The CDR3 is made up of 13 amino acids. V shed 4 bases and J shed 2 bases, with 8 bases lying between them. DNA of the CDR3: TGTGCCAGCAGTGCCACAGGAAACACTGAAGCTTTCTTT. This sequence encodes CASSATGNTEAFF.

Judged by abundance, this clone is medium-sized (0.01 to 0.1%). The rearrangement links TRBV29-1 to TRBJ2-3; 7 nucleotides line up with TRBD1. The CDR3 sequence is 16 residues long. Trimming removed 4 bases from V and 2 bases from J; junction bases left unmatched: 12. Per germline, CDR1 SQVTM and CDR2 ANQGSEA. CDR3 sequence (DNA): TGCAGCGTTGGAGGGACAGAAAAAATTCTCACAGATACGCAGTATTTT. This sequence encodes CSVGGTEKILTDTQYF.

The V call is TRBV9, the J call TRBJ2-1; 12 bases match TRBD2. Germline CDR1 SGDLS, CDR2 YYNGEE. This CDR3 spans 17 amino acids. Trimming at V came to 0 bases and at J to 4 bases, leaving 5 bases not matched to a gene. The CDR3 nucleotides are TGTGCCAGCAGCGTAGGTCCTGGACTAGCGGGGTACAATGAGCAGTTCTTC. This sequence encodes CASSVGPGLAGYNEQFF.

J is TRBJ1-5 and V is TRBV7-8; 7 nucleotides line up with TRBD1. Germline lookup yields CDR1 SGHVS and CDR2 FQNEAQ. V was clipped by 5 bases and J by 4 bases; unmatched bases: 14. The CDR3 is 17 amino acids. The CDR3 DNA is TGTGCCAGCAGCCGAGAGAAGATGGGACAGCCAAATCAGCCCCAGCATTTT. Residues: CASSREKMGQPNQPQHF.